These 10 T cell receptor beta chains were sequenced from one sample in a study of T-cell reconstitution after alpha-beta-depleted transplantation in children (dated by TCRdb to the mid-2010s). The method behind the library was PCR. Sequencing took place on an Illumina HiSeq 2500. Molecular barcoding was employed in the preparation of TCR libraries, with unique molecular identifiers being used to normalize TCRbeta repertoire quantification. In-frame beta chains were kept once TCRdb had trimmed the public reads at Q25 with fastp and called clones with MiXCR. Each CDR3 protein appears once, grouped with its most common genes and DNA. This sample gives approximately 400,000 distinct CDR3 sequences in total; about 11% of them show up just once. The ten largest clones take up nearly 5.5% of the sample. Sequenced material: PBMCs from the stem cell graft donor, taken from the stem cell graft. Every receptor here comes from a human donor who donated a stem cell graft to a child with acute myeloid leukemia.

This clonotype was seen only a few times. This chain joins TRBV30 and TRBJ1-1; possible D gene TRBD1, 5 bases. The length of the CDR3 is 15 residues. Trimming shortened V by 0 bases and J by 2 bases, and 13 bases separated the two germline ends. Per germline, CDR1 GTSNPN and CDR2 SVGIG (reference sequence). The CDR3 region is CAWSVGARVNTEAFF. The DNA for the CDR3 is TGTGCCTGGAGTGTAGGTGCCAGGGTTAACACTGAAGCTTTCTTT.

This clonotype was detected only a few times. This sequence joins TRBV6-5 and TRBJ2-7, with D tentatively TRBD2 (6 bases). Between the trimmed V and J ends, which lost 4 bases and 3 bases, there was a span of 13 bases. Germline CDR1 is MNHEY and CDR2 is SVGAGI. This CDR3 contains 14 residues. CDR3 sequence (DNA): TGTGCCAGCAGTTTTGTGGGACTTAACTACGAGCAGTACTTC. Its protein product is CASSFVGLNYEQYF.

The rearrangement joins TRBV11-1 to TRBJ2-1; tentative D call: TRBD2 (8 bases). Trimming stripped 0 bases from V and 10 bases from J, with 31 bases between. The CDR3 runs 20 residues. Germline lookup yields CDR1 SGHAT and CDR2 FQDESV (reference sequence). As DNA, the CDR3 is TGTGCCAGCAGCTTAGCAACAGGGGAATACCGGACTAGCCGAGCCAAGGAGCAGTTCTTC. Translation gives CASSLATGEYRTSRAKEQFF.

There are many counts of this clonotype. V usage is TRBV7-2 and J usage is TRBJ2-2; D not certain. V lost 7 bases and J 0 bases, leaving 18 bases between the germline ends. CDR3 length: 17 residues. Looked up from germline, CDR1 is SGHTA and CDR2 is FQGNSA. The CDR3 DNA sequence: TGTGCCAGCATACCGGACCCGGTTAAAGCGAACACCGGGGAGCTGTTTTTT. It yields the protein CASIPDPVKANTGELFF. Combining the CDR3 with reference TRBV7-2 and TRBJ2-2 gives the whole variable domain GAGVSQSPSNKVTEKGKDVELRCDPISGHTALYWYRQSLGQGLEFLIYFQGNSAPDKSGLPSDRFSAERTGGSVSTLTIQRTQQEDSAVYLCASIPDPVKANTGELFFGEGSRLTVL.

This clonotype was detected a few times. The chain carries TRBV6-5 and TRBJ1-1; the D is unclear. Germline assignment: CDR1 MNHEY and CDR2 SVGAGI. The CDR3 loop spans 16 amino acids. Trimming shortened V by 0 bases and J by 0 bases, and 11 bases separated the two germline ends. CDR3 bases: TGTGCCAGCAGTTACTCGAGCGGGGATTTGAACACTGAAGCTTTCTTT. Translation gives CASSYSSGDLNTEAFF.

The rearrangement uses TRBV11-2 and TRBJ1-6, with unresolved D. V dropped 3 bases and J dropped 0 bases, with 3 bases sitting between them. In germline, CDR1 is SGHAT, CDR2 FQNNGV. The CDR3 extends over 14 amino acids. The CDR3 sequence is CASSFLSYNSPLHF. DNA for the CDR3: TGTGCCAGCAGCTTTCTCTCCTATAATTCACCCCTCCACTTT.

In its sample, this clonotype was seen many times. The gene calls are TRBV5-6 and TRBJ2-1; 9 bases are shared with TRBD2. Germline trimming cut 4 bases from V and 2 bases from J; bases unmatched to any gene: 7. Germline CDR1 is SGHDT and CDR2 is YYEEEE. The CDR3 is 16 residues long. The CDR3 sequence: CASSPPGGGAYNEQFF. The CDR3, as DNA: TGTGCCAGCAGCCCTCCAGGCGGGGGGGCCTACAATGAGCAGTTCTTC. Full variable domain (remainder filled in from reference TRBV5-6 and TRBJ2-1): DAGVTQSPTHLIKTRGQQVTLRCSPKSGHDTVSWYQQALGQGPQFIFQYYEEEERQRGNFPDRFSGHQFPNYSSELNVNALLLGDSALYLCASSPPGGGAYNEQFFGPGTRLTVL.

In this sample, this clonotype turned up many times. In DNA form, the CDR3 reads TGCGCCAGCAGCCCAGGACTAGCGGGAGGATCGCGTGGCGAGCAGTACTTC. It specifies CASSPGLAGGSRGEQYF. V and J are TRBV5-1 and TRBJ2-7; 14 nucleotides align to TRBD2. This CDR3 is 17 amino acids long. V was clipped by 4 bases and J by 6 bases; unmatched bases: 12. CDR1 and CDR2 from the germline V gene are SGHRS and YFSETQ.

The chain recombines TRBV29-1 with TRBJ2-5, with TRBD1 matching 8 bases. The V gene's germline CDR1 is SQVTM and CDR2 ANQGSEA. V shed 1 base, J shed 1 base, and the junction held 2 bases outside the gene matches. The CDR3 covers 14 residues. The CDR3 nucleotides are TGCAGCGTTGAAGTAACAGGGGGCCAAGAGACCCAGTACTTC. Translating it yields CSVEVTGGQETQYF.

This clonotype came up many times. The CDR3 spells CASSLGGWATDTQYF. The CDR3 DNA reads TGTGCCAGCAGTTTAGGGGGTTGGGCCACAGATACGCAGTATTTT. The chain is built from TRBV12-3 or TRBV12-4 and TRBJ2-3; D call uncertain. This CDR3 spans 15 amino acids. V shed 1 base and J shed 2 bases, with 10 bases lying between them.